The rows below give T cell receptor beta chains drawn from one sample of a study of CD8+CD57+ T cells in acquired aplastic anemia. MiXCR, applied by TCRdb to the reads, yields one record per CDR3 protein. Altogether 89,000 or so distinct CDR3 sequences are present, roughly 70% being singletons, with the ten largest covering over 55%. The sequenced sample consisted of sorted CD4+, CD8+, or CD8+CD57+ T cells (not recorded which) from PBMCs. These receptors all come from a human donor with aplastic anemia. The CDR3 runs from the conserved cysteine through the conserved F or W. Each record gives: D gene, J gene, V gene, clone size, CDR3 length, CDR3 protein, CDR3 DNA. D genes are given only for firm matches. Size is omitted from some rows. Given values are once, few, many or a class for expanded clones.

TRBD2 | TRBJ2-7 | TRBV10-1 | . | 16 | CASNRASGGLPYEQYF | TGCGCCAGCAATAGGGCTAGCGGGGGCCTGCCCTACGAGCAGTACTTC
. | TRBJ2-7 | TRBV18 | many | 16 | CASSPARGRHSYEQYF | TGTGCCAGCTCACCTGCCCGAGGCAGACACTCCTACGAGCAGTACTTC
. | TRBJ2-7 | TRBV29-1 | . | 13 | CSAYDPSSYEQYF | TGCAGCGCCTACGACCCGAGCTCCTACGAGCAGTACTTC
. | TRBJ2-5 | TRBV20-1 | . | 12 | CSARAGLGNQYF | TGCAGTGCTAGGGCGGGGTTGGGGAACCAGTACTTC
. | TRBJ1-2 | TRBV2 | . | 15 | CASSEGAGTRWGYTF | TGTGCCAGCAGTGAAGGGGCCGGGACACGGTGGGGCTACACCTTC
. | TRBJ1-1 | TRBV20-1 | . | 13 | CSARDWLNTEAFF | TGCAGTGCTAGAGATTGGTTGAACACTGAAGCTTTCTTT
TRBD2 | TRBJ2-5 | TRBV7-2 | . | 16 | CASSPTSGKTQETQYF | TGTGCCAGCAGCCCTACTAGCGGGAAAACTCAAGAGACCCAGTACTTC
. | TRBJ1-1 | TRBV7-3 | . | 15 | CASSLSVGGSDEAFF | TGTGCCAGCAGCTTATCGGTGGGGGGAAGTGATGAAGCTTTCTTT
. | TRBJ1-2 | TRBV5-1 | . | 14 | CASSLATQSSGYTF | TGCGCCAGCAGCTTGGCTACCCAATCCTCTGGCTACACCTTC
. | TRBJ1-5 | TRBV7-9 | few | 13 | CASSLDENQPQHF | TGTGCCAGCAGCTTAGACGAGAATCAGCCCCAGCATTTT
. | TRBJ1-5 | TRBV2 | . | 15 | CASSEEGGTNQPQHF | TGTGCCAGCAGTGAAGAGGGGGGGACCAATCAGCCCCAGCATTTT
. | TRBJ2-7 | TRBV19 | . | 13 | CASSRGGHYEQYF | TGTGCCAGTAGTAGGGGGGGACACTACGAGCAGTACTTC
. | TRBJ1-1 | TRBV7-6 | . | 13 | CASSWQGTTEAFF | TGTGCCAGCAGCTGGCAGGGGACCACTGAAGCTTTCTTT
TRBD1 | TRBJ2-5 | TRBV25-1 | . | 15 | CASSAGTGGAGTQYF | TGTGCCAGCAGTGCAGGGACAGGGGGCGCGGGGACCCAGTACTTC
. | TRBJ2-7 | TRBV20-1 | . | 15 | CSARDFSESSYEQYF | TGCAGTGCTAGAGATTTCAGCGAGAGCTCCTACGAGCAGTACTTC
. | TRBJ2-7 | TRBV10-3 | . | 15 | CAISESETSSYEQYF | TGTGCCATCAGTGAGTCGGAGACTAGCTCCTACGAGCAGTACTTC
. | TRBJ2-3 | TRBV4-2 | . | 13 | CASSQTSTDTQYF | TGTGCCAGCAGCCAAACGAGCACAGATACGCAGTATTTT
. | TRBJ1-3 | TRBV10-3 | . | 13 | CAIRGAAGNTIYF | TGTGCCATTCGCGGGGCGGCTGGAAACACCATATATTTT
TRBD1 | TRBJ2-1 | TRBV20-1 | . | 12 | CSGPGQGNEQFF | TGCAGTGGACCGGGACAGGGCAATGAGCAGTTCTTC
TRBD2 | TRBJ2-7 | TRBV2 | . | 14 | CASSPKAGPYEQYF | TGTGCCAGCAGCCCAAAAGCGGGACCCTACGAGCAGTACTTC
TRBD1 | TRBJ1-5 | TRBV7-9 | . | 12 | CASGQGIKPQHF | TGTGCCAGTGGACAGGGCATCAAGCCCCAGCATTTT
. | TRBJ1-5 | TRBV15 | . | 14 | CATSYDVRNQPQHF | TGTGCCACCAGCTACGACGTTCGCAATCAGCCCCAGCATTTT
. | TRBJ1-1 | TRBV2 | . | 13 | CASSSFDGSQAFF | TGTGCCAGCAGTTCTTTCGACGGATCCCAAGCTTTCTTT
. | TRBJ1-1 | TRBV7-3 | . | 12 | CASSLRGTEAFF | TGTGCCAGCAGCTTACGCGGGACTGAAGCTTTCTTT
. | TRBJ1-2 | TRBV25-1 | . | 14 | CASSAGVGGNGYTF | TGTGCCAGCAGTGCCGGGGTGGGGGGGAACGGCTACACCTTC
. | TRBJ2-7 | TRBV5-6 | . | 18 | CASRENQGWGGIYYEQYF | TGTGCCAGCAGGGAGAATCAGGGCTGGGGCGGAATATACTACGAGCAGTACTTT
. | TRBJ2-1 | TRBV24-1 | . | 12 | CATSDATNEQFF | TGTGCCACCAGTGACGCAACCAATGAGCAGTTCTTC
. | TRBJ1-4 | TRBV5-5 | . | 16 | CASSLAGGTTNEKLFF | TGTGCCAGCAGCTTGGCCGGGGGAACAACTAATGAAAAACTGTTTTTT
. | TRBJ2-1 | TRBV2 | few | 12 | CASSDGYNEQFF | TGTGCCAGCAGTGATGGGTACAATGAGCAGTTCTTC